One and the same sample provided the 12 T cell receptor beta chains below, sequenced in a study of shared clonotypes between healthy human individuals. Produced via immunoSEQ multiplex PCR; TCRdb's table is partial and in-frame only. The sample consists of some 500,000 clones, 75% to 80% of them appearing once. Sequencing was done on a sample of PBMCs. The receptors were gathered from a woman between 40 and 50 years old in good health. Some clones in this sample may be carry-over from other donors' samples.

As concerns this clone: The sample has other DNA sequences that encode this CDR3 too. The rearrangement links TRBV27 to TRBJ1-6; D ambiguous. The length of the CDR3 is 15 residues. Germline CDR1 and CDR2: MNHEY and SMNVEV (reference sequence). With 6 bases removed from V and 5 bases from J, the gap between germline ends came to 14 bases. CDR3 nucleotide sequence: TGTGCCAGCAGCTTAGTGCGGCTCCATAATTCACCCCTCCACTTT. Residues: CASSLVRLHNSPLHF.

This chain uses TRBV7-2 with TRBJ2-1; tentative D call: TRBD2 (6 bases). From germline, CDR1 is SGHTA and CDR2 FQGNSA. Trimming stripped 3 bases from V and 5 bases from J, with 11 bases between. The CDR3 runs 14 residues. The CDR3 DNA reads TGTGCCAGCAGCTTTAGCGGATCTGACAATGAGCAGTTCTTC. Translated: CASSFSGSDNEQFF.

The rearrangement links TRBV29-1 to TRBJ2-2; 8 positions match TRBD1. The V gene's germline CDR1 is SQVTM and CDR2 ANQGSEA. CDR3 length: 15 amino acids. V shed 6 bases and J 1 base; nucleotides not matched to a gene: 7. CDR3 DNA: TGCAGCGTCGGACCCGGGACAGGGAACACCGGGGAGCTGTTTTTT. It translates to CSVGPGTGNTGELFF.

The chain recombines TRBV7-9 with TRBJ1-5, with 11 bases fitting TRBD1. Per germline, CDR1 SEHNR and CDR2 FQNEAQ (reference sequence). With 5 bases clipped from V and 6 bases from J, the junction kept 6 bases outside the gene matches. CDR3 length: 15 residues. In nucleotides, the CDR3 is TGTGCCAGCAGCCCCGGGACAGGGGGTTTTCAGCCCCAGCATTTT. Translation: CASSPGTGGFQPQHF. Full variable domain (outside the CDR3, taken from reference TRBV7-9 and TRBJ1-5): DTGVSQNPRHKITKRGQNVTFRCDPISEHNRLYWYRQTLGQGPEFLTYFQNEAQLEKSRLLSDRFSAERPKGSFSTLEIQRTEQGDSAMYLCASSPGTGGFQPQHFGDGTRLSIL.

This chain connects TRBV7-2 to TRBJ2-7; 10 bases are a match to TRBD2. Germline V lookup: CDR1 SGHTA, CDR2 FQGNSA. The J segment lost 3 bases and the V segment lost 4 bases, leaving 0 bases of the junction unmatched. This CDR3 comprises 13 residues. CDR3 DNA sequence: TGTGCCAGCAGCTCTAGCGGGAGCTACGAGCAGTACTTC. This sequence encodes CASSSSGSYEQYF.

This clone came up a few times. CDR3 loop: CASVPNREATEAFF. The CDR3, as DNA: TGTGCCAGCGTTCCCAACAGGGAGGCCACTGAAGCTTTCTTT. This chain joins TRBV6-5 and TRBJ1-1; D perhaps matches TRBD1 (6 bases). This CDR3 is 14 amino acids long. Trimming stripped 8 bases from V and 4 bases from J, with 17 bases between. Germline V lookup: CDR1 MNHEY, CDR2 SVGAGI.

CDR3 sequence: CASSSATEAFF. The CDR3 DNA sequence: TGTGCCAGCAGTTCAGCCACTGAAGCTTTCTTT. The J gene is TRBJ1-1, the V gene TRBV6-5; D is uncertain. With 4 bases removed from V and 4 bases from J, the gap between germline ends came to 4 bases. The V gene's germline CDR1 is MNHEY and CDR2 SVGAGI. CDR3 length equals 11 residues.

The chain links TRBV7-9 to TRBJ2-7; TRBD1 matches 12 bases. CDR3 length: 15 amino acids. Germline V gives CDR1 SEHNR, CDR2 FQNEAQ (reference sequence). V was pared by 6 bases and J by 5 bases, with 8 bases of the junction left unmatched. For the CDR3, the DNA is TGTGCCAGCAGTCGTACCGGGACAGGGGGCCACGAGCAGTACTTC. Translation gives CASSRTGTGGHEQYF. Full variable domain (outside the CDR3, taken from reference TRBV7-9 and TRBJ2-7): DTGVSQNPRHKITKRGQNVTFRCDPISEHNRLYWYRQTLGQGPEFLTYFQNEAQLEKSRLLSDRFSAERPKGSFSTLEIQRTEQGDSAMYLCASSRTGTGGHEQYFGPGTRLTVT.

The rearrangement joins TRBV7-3 to TRBJ2-2; no definite D call. Germline V gives CDR1 SGHTA, CDR2 FQGTGA. This CDR3 spans 13 amino acids. The V end was cut by 6 bases, the J end by 0 bases, with 5 bases between. The CDR3 DNA is TGTGCCAGCAGTCAAACGAACACCGGGGAGCTGTTTTTT. Amino acids: CASSQTNTGELFF.

The chain combines TRBV30 with TRBJ2-7, with 8 bases identical to TRBD2. With V trimmed by 2 bases and J by 2 bases, 2 bases remained unmatched. In germline, CDR1 is GTSNPN, CDR2 SVGIG (reference sequence). This CDR3 comprises 13 residues. The DNA for the CDR3 is TGTGCCTGGAGTACGGGAGGGGCCTACGAGCAGTACTTC. Its protein is CAWSTGGAYEQYF. The full variable domain, completed using reference TRBV30 and TRBJ2-7, is SQTIHQWPATLVQPVGSPLSLECTVEGTSNPNLYWYRQAAGRGLQLLFYSVGIGQISSEVPQNLSASRPQDRQFILSSKKLLLSDSGFYLCAWSTGGAYEQYFGPGTRLTVT.

This clone was detected only once. The chain has TRBV19 and TRBJ1-2, with TRBD1 matching over 9 bases. The CDR3 extends over 16 amino acids. Per germline, CDR1 LNHDA and CDR2 SQIVND (reference sequence). J was trimmed by 4 bases and V by 0 bases; bases with no gene match: 6. CDR3 sequence (DNA): TGTGCCAGTAGTATAGATATCACGGGACAGGGCTATGGCTACACCTTC. This gives the protein CASSIDITGQGYGYTF.

The V call is TRBV2, the J call TRBJ2-5; 7 bases line up with TRBD2. Per the germline V gene, CDR1 is SNHLY and CDR2 is FYNNEI. The CDR3 has 15 residues. Trimming took 4 bases from V and 1 from J; bases not matched to a gene: 6. CDR3 DNA sequence: TGTGCCAGCAGTGGTCAGCGGGGAGGCCAAGAGACCCAGTACTTC. Its protein is CASSGQRGGQETQYF.